Presented here are 12 T cell receptor beta chains from one specimen sequenced in a study of blood T cell repertoires in COVID-19. Sequencing used immunoSEQ multiplex PCR; TCRdb keeps in-frame clones, though not all of them. The data hold 150,000 to 200,000 clones, with about 79% observed a single time. Sequenced: peripheral blood. These receptors came from a woman in her 70s with acute or convalescent COVID-19.

V is TRBV11-2 and J is TRBJ2-1; D possibly corresponds to TRBD1 (5 bases). The CDR3 is made up of 13 amino acids. Germline CDR1 SGHAT, CDR2 FQNNGV. V lost 1 base, J lost 4 bases, and 5 bases lay in between. The CDR3, as DNA: TGTGCCAGCAGCTTAGGACAGTACAATGAGCAGTTCTTC. Translation gives CASSLGQYNEQFF.

The chain joins TRBV11-3 to TRBJ2-1; D perhaps matches TRBD1 (5 bases). The CDR3 contains 15 residues. The V gene lost 4 bases and the J gene lost 4 bases, with 14 bases spanning the gap. CDR1 and CDR2 (germline): SGHNT, YENEEA. In DNA form, the CDR3 reads TGTGCCAGCAGCTCGCCCCTAGGGGTATACAATGAGCAGTTCTTC. Translated: CASSSPLGVYNEQFF.

This clone appeared once. J is TRBJ1-4 and V is TRBV5-5; D remains ambiguous. V lost 0 bases and J lost 3, with 12 bases in between. The germline V gene encodes CDR1 SGHKS and CDR2 YYEKEE (reference sequence). There are 16 residues in the CDR3. CDR3 region: CASSLDPTVPNEKLFF. CDR3 DNA: TGTGCCAGCAGCTTGGACCCCACAGTACCTAATGAAAAACTGTTTTTT.

V usage is TRBV4-2 and J usage is TRBJ2-1; 10 nucleotides align to TRBD2. The germline gives CDR1 LGHNA, CDR2 YNFKEQ. This CDR3 comprises 15 residues. With 5 bases clipped from V and 5 bases from J, the junction kept 6 bases outside the gene matches. The chain's CDR3 is CASSWLAGENNEQFF. CDR3 DNA: TGTGCCAGCAGCTGGCTAGCGGGAGAAAACAATGAGCAGTTCTTC.

This clone was detected only a few times. This chain connects TRBV5-1 to TRBJ1-1, with unresolved D. CDR3 length: 16 amino acids. Germline CDR1 is SGHRS and CDR2 is YFSETQ. V was cut by 4 bases and J by 0 bases, with 16 bases left in between. The CDR3 DNA reads as TGCGCCAGCAGCATGGGCTGGCAGACAATGAACACTGAAGCTTTCTTT. Its translation is CASSMGWQTMNTEAFF.

This clone appeared a few times. V gene TRBV7-8 combines with J gene TRBJ2-5; D is ambiguous. The CDR3 is 13 residues long. Trimming took off 1 base at V and 3 bases at J, with 6 bases between the two ends. Germline V lookup: CDR1 SGHVS, CDR2 FQNEAQ. Written as DNA, the CDR3 is TGTGCCAGCAGCTTAGACTTCAAAGAGACCCAGTACTTC. Translation gives CASSLDFKETQYF.

The chain uses TRBV7-8 and TRBJ1-2; D call uncertain. V dropped 1 base and J dropped 4 bases, with 10 bases sitting between them. CDR1 is SGHVS and CDR2 is FQNEAQ in the germline V gene. The CDR3 length is 14 residues. CDR3 in amino acids: CASSLGIGGYGYTF. Here the CDR3 DNA reads TGTGCCAGCAGCTTAGGTATAGGCGGCTATGGCTACACCTTC.

The CDR3 DNA is TGTGCCAGCAGTAGGACAGGGAGTGAAAAACTGTTTTTT. Its protein product is CASSRTGSEKLFF. The chain couples TRBV12-3 or TRBV12-4 to TRBJ1-4; 8 bases line up with TRBD1. The CDR3 is made up of 13 amino acids. The junction had 3 bases not matched to a gene; V was cut back by 5 bases and J by 7 bases.

The CDR3 spells CASSPPRNQPQHF. Here the CDR3 DNA reads TGCGCCAGCAGCCCCCCACGGAATCAGCCCCAGCATTTT. The chain links TRBV4-1 to TRBJ1-5; D is undetermined. The CDR3 has 13 amino acids. Looked up from germline, CDR1 is MGHRA and CDR2 is YSYEKL. V lost 4 bases to trimming and J lost 4 bases, with 8 bases between them.

The J gene is TRBJ1-5, the V gene TRBV4-1; weak D call: TRBD1 (5 bases). From germline, CDR1 is MGHRA and CDR2 YSYEKL. The ends were cut back, 0 bases at V and 7 bases at J, with 19 bases in the middle. The CDR3 spans 17 residues. The CDR3 DNA reads as TGCGCCAGCAGCCAAGATGCGGGAGGGCAGGGATGGCAGCCCCAGCATTTT. Translating gives CASSQDAGGQGWQPQHF.

This clone was seen a single time. The chain couples TRBV6-1 to TRBJ1-1; D is unclear. This CDR3 is built from 14 residues. Germline V gene lookup returns CDR1 MNHNS and CDR2 SASEGT. V was shortened by 0 bases and J by 2 bases, with 7 bases between the two germline ends. The chain's CDR3 is CASSEAGSNTEAFF. CDR3 nucleotide sequence: TGTGCCAGCAGTGAAGCGGGGAGTAACACTGAAGCTTTCTTT.

This chain connects TRBV27 to TRBJ2-1, with 12 bases lining up with TRBD2. The CDR3 spans 16 residues. Germline CDR1 is MNHEY and CDR2 is SMNVEV (reference sequence). J lost 4 bases, V lost 6 bases, and 7 bases had no gene match. Written as DNA, the CDR3 is TGTGCCAGCAGAGAGACTAGCGGGAGTCATTACAATGAGCAGTTCTTC. This codes for CASRETSGSHYNEQFF.